Here is one T cell receptor beta chain with its context. The naive CD8 fraction comprised CD45RO-negative cells positively selected for CCR7 and excluded terminally differentiated effector memory CD45RA+ cells. The data belong to a study of shared clonotypes between healthy human individuals. Germline lookup yields CDR1 MNHEY and CDR2 SMNVEV (reference sequence). This CDR3 has 15 amino acids. V shed 3 bases and J 3 bases; nucleotides not matched to a gene: 4. The data were produced by immunoSEQ multiplex PCR, yet TCRdb's version contains in-frame clones alone and is incomplete. The table shows about 1.9 million clones, with 93% occurring only once.

The sample comprised naive CD8+ T cells from PBMCs. This clonotype was obtained from a man younger than 30 in good health. Some clones in this sample may be carry-over from other donors' samples. V gene TRBV27 combines with J gene TRBJ2-7; 11 nucleotides match TRBD1. Here the CDR3 reads CASSLVGTGGYEQYF. The CDR3 coding sequence is TGTGCCAGCAGTTTGGTGGGGACAGGGGGCTACGAGCAGTACTTC.